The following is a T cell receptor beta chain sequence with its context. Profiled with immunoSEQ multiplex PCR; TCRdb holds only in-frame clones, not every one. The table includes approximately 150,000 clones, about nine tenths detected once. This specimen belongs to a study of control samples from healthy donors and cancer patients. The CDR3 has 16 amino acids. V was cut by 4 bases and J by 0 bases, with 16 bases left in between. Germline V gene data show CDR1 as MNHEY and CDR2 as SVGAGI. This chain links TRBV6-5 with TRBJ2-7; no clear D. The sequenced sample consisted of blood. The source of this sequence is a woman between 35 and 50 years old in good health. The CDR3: CASSLYGLGSSYEQYF. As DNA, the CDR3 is TGTGCCAGCAGTTTATACGGGCTTGGAAGCTCCTACGAGCAGTACTTC.